The 5 T cell receptor beta chains below come from one sample, sequenced in a study of shared clonotypes between healthy human individuals. Some clones are missing from TCRdb's copy, which holds only in-frame ones; the method was immunoSEQ multiplex PCR. The sample consists of approximately 1,000,000 clones, approximately 80% of them appearing once. The sequenced sample was memory CD4+ T cells from PBMCs. The subset denotes: CD45RA-negative fraction. These receptors were collected from a man between 18 and 29 years old in good health. Some clones in this sample may be carry-over from other donors' samples.

The V call is TRBV29-1, the J call TRBJ2-1; D is perhaps TRBD1 (5 bases). Trimming took off 1 base at V and 6 bases at J, with 13 bases between the two ends. CDR1 is SQVTM, CDR2 ANQGSEA, per germline. The CDR3 runs to 14 residues. CDR3 amino acids: CSVEGSTASNEQFF. The CDR3 coding sequence is TGCAGCGTTGAAGGGTCGACAGCCTCCAATGAGCAGTTCTTC.

This chain links TRBV18 with TRBJ1-4, with D tentatively TRBD1 (5 bases). V was pared by 4 bases and J by 3 bases, with 9 bases between. CDR1 is KGHSH, CDR2 LQKENI, per germline. CDR3 length equals 14 residues. The CDR3 sequence is CASSLQVSNEKLFF. The CDR3 region has the DNA TGTGCCAGCTCACTACAGGTTTCTAATGAAAAACTGTTTTTT.

In regard to this clone: Other DNA sequences within the sample encode an identical CDR3. This chain links TRBV18 with TRBJ1-1; D perhaps matches TRBD1 (5 bases). CDR1 is KGHSH, CDR2 LQKENI, per germline. The CDR3 runs 14 residues. V lost 3 bases and J lost 1, with 9 bases in between. This CDR3 is CASSPTVTNTEAFF. The CDR3 DNA is TGTGCCAGCTCACCGACAGTGACGAACACTGAAGCTTTCTTT.

A note on this clone: A much larger clone lies one base from this, so it may be a read error. The rearrangement links TRBV5-8 to TRBJ1-1; D is uncertain. The germline V gene has CDR1 SGHTS and CDR2 YDEGEE. The CDR3 has 13 amino acids. V was shortened by 0 bases and J by 1 base, with 4 bases between the two germline ends. DNA of the CDR3: TGTGCCAGCAGCTTGGACAGGAACACTGAAGCTTTCTTT. Amino acids: CASSLDRNTEAFF.

The rearrangement links TRBV7-2 to TRBJ2-1; 12 bases agree with TRBD2. J was trimmed by 8 bases and V by 1 base; bases with no gene match: 3. This CDR3 region has 15 residues. Germline-derived CDR1 and CDR2 are SGHTA and FQGNSA. For the CDR3, the DNA is TGTGCCAGCAGCTTAGAACTAGCGGGAGGCGATGAGCAGTTCTTC. It is translated as CASSLELAGGDEQFF.